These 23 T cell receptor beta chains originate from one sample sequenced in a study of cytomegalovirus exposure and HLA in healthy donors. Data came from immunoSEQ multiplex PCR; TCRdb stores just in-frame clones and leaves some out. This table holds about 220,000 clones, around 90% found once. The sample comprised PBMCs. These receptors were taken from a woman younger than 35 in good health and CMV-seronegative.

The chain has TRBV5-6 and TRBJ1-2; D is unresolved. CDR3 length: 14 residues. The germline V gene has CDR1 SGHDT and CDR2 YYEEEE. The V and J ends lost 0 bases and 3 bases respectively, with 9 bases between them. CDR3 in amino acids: CASSLDSSDYGYTF. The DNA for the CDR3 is TGTGCCAGCAGCTTGGACTCTAGCGACTATGGCTACACCTTC.

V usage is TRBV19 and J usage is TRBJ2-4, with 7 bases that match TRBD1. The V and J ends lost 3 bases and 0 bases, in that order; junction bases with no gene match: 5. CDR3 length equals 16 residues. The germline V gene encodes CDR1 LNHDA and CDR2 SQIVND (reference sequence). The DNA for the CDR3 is TGTGCCAGTAGTATCGGGGACAGTCTAGCCAAAAACATTCAGTACTTC. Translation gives CASSIGDSLAKNIQYF.

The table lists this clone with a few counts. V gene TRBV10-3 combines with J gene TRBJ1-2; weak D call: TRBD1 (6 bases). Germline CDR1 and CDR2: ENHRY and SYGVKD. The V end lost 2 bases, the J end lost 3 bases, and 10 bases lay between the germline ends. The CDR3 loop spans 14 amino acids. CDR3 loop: CAISEGQGYYGYTF. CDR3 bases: TGTGCCATCAGTGAGGGTCAGGGGTACTATGGCTACACCTTC.

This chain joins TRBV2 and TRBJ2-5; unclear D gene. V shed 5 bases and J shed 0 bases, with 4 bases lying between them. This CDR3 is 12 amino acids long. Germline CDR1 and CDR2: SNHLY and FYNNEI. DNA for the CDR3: TGTGCCAGCAGTCTGTACCAAGAGACCCAGTACTTC. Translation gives CASSLYQETQYF.

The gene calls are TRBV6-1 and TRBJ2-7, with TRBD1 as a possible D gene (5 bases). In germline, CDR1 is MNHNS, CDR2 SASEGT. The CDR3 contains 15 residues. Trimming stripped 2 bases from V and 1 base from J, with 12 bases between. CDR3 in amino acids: CASSEPNQGSYEQYF. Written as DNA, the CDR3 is TGTGCCAGCAGTGAACCGAATCAGGGATCCTACGAGCAGTACTTC.

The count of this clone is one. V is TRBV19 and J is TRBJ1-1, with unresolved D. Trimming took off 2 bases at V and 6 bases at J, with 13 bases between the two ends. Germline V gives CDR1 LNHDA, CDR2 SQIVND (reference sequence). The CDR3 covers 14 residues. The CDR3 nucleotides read TGTGCCAGTAGTATAACTGGCCCGGCGGCTGAAGCTTTCTTT. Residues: CASSITGPAAEAFF.

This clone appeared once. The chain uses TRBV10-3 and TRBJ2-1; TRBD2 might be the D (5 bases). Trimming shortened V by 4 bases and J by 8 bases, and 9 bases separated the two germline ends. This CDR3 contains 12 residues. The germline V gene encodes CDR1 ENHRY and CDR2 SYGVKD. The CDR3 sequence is CAISASSDEQFF. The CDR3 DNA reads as TGTGCCATCAGTGCTAGCTCGGATGAGCAGTTCTTC.

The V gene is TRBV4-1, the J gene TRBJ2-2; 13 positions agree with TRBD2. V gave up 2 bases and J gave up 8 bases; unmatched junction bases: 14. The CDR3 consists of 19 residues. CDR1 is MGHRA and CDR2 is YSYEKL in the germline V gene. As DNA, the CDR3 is TGCGCCAGCAGCCAAAACGAAGGACTAGCGGGAGAAACGGGGGGGGAGCTGTTTTTT. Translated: CASSQNEGLAGETGGELFF.

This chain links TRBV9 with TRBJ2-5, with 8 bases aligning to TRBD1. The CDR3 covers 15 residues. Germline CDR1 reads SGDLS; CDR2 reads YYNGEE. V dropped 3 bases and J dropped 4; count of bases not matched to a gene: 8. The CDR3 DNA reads TGTGCCAGCAGCGACGAACAGGGGGTGGGAGAGACCCAGTACTTC. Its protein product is CASSDEQGVGETQYF.

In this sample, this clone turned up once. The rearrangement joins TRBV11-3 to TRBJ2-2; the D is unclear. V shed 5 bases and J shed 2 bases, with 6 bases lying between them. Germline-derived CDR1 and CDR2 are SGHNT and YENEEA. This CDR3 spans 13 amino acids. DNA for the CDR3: TGTGCCAGCAGCCCCGTTAACACCGGGGAGCTGTTTTTT. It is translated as CASSPVNTGELFF.

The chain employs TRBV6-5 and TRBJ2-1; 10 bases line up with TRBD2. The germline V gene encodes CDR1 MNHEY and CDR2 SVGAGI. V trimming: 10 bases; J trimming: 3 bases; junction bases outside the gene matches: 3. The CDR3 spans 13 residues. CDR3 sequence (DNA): TGTGCCACCGGGACTAGCGACTACAATGAGCAGTTCTTC. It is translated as CATGTSDYNEQFF.

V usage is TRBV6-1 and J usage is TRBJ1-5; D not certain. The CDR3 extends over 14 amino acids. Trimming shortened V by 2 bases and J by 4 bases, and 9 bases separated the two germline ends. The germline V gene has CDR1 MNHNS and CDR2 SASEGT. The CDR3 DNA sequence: TGTGCCAGCAGTGAAATGCAGAAGAATCAGCCCCAGCATTTT. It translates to CASSEMQKNQPQHF.

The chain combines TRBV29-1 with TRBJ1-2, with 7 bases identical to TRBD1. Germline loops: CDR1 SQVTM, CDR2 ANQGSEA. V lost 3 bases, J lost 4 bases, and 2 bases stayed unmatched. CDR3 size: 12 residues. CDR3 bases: TGCAGCGTTGACGGGACAGTCTATGGCTACACCTTC. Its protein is CSVDGTVYGYTF.

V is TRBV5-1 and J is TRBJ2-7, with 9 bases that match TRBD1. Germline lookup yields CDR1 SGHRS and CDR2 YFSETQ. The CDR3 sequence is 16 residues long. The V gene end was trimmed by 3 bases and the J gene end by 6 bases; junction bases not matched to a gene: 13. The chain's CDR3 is CASSSGQGSSTGEQYF. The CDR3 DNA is TGCGCCAGCAGCTCGGGACAGGGTAGTTCGACGGGCGAGCAGTACTTC. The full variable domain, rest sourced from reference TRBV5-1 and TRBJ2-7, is KAGVTQTPRYLIKTRGQQVTLSCSPISGHRSVSWYQQTPGQGLQFLFEYFSETQRNKGNFPGRFSGRQFSNSRSEMNVSTLELGDSALYLCASSSGQGSSTGEQYFGPGTRLTVT.

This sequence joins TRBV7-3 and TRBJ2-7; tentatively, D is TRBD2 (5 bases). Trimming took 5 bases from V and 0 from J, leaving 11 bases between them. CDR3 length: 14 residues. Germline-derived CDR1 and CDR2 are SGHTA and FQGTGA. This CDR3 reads CASSPSPLSYEQYF. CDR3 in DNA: TGTGCCAGCAGCCCTAGCCCCCTCTCCTACGAGCAGTACTTC. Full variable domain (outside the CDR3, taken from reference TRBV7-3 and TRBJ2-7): GAGVSQTPSNKVTEKGKYVELRCDPISGHTALYWYRQSLGQGPEFLIYFQGTGAADDSGLPNDRFFAVRPEGSVSTLKIQRTERGDSAVYLCASSPSPLSYEQYFGPGTRLTVT.

For the CDR3, the DNA is TGCAGCGCACTTCGGGCGGGAGGTTGGGATACGCAGTATTTT. Translated, it gives CSALRAGGWDTQYF. This chain connects TRBV29-1 to TRBJ2-3; 8 nucleotides line up with TRBD2. After removal of 7 bases from V and 6 bases from J, the junction contained 12 bases not matched to a gene. The CDR3 has 14 residues. CDR1 SQVTM and CDR2 ANQGSEA come from the germline V gene.

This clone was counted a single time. The CDR3 is CASSEGPTFKRETQYF. The CDR3 nucleotides are TGTGCCAGCAGTGAAGGGCCTACATTCAAGAGGGAGACCCAGTACTTC. The chain links TRBV2 to TRBJ2-5; D ambiguous. The CDR3 loop spans 16 amino acids. Per germline, CDR1 SNHLY and CDR2 FYNNEI. Trimming removed 1 base at V and 5 bases at J, with 17 bases between.

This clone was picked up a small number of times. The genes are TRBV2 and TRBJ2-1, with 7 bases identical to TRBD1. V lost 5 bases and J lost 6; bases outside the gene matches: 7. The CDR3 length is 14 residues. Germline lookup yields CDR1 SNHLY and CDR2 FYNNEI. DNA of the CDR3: TGTGCCAGCAGTCAACAGGGGTCAAGCAATGAGCAGTTCTTC. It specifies CASSQQGSSNEQFF.

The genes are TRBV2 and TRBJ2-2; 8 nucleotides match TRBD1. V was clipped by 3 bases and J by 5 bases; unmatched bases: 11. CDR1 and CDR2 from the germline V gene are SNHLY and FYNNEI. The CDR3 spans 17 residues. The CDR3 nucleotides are TGTGCCAGCAGTGATCCTGAAGGACAGGGCGGGACCGGGGAGCTGTTTTTT. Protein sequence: CASSDPEGQGGTGELFF.

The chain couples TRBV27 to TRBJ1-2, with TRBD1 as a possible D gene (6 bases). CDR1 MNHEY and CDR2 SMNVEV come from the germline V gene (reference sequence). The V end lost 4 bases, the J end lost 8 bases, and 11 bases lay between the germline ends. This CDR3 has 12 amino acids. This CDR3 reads CASSSNRVGYTF. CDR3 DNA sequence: TGTGCCAGCAGTTCCAACAGGGTCGGCTACACCTTC.

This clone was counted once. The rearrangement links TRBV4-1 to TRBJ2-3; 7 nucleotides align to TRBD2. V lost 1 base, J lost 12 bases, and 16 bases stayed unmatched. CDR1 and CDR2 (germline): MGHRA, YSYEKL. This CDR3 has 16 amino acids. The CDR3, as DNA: TGCGCCAGCAGCCAAGTCCGGGGAAGCGGGACTCCGGGACAGTATTTT. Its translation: CASSQVRGSGTPGQYF.

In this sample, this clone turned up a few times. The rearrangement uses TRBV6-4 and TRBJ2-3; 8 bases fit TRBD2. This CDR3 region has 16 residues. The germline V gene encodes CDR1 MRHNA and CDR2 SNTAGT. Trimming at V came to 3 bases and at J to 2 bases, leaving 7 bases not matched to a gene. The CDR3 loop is CASSEMSGGHTDTQYF. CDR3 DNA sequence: TGTGCCAGCAGTGAGATGAGCGGGGGCCACACAGATACGCAGTATTTT.

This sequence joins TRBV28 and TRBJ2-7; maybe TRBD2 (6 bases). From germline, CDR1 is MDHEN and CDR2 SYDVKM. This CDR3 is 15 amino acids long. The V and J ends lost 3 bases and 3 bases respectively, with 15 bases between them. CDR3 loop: CASSFSGRVYYEQYF. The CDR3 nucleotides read TGTGCCAGCAGTTTTAGCGGCAGGGTCTACTACGAGCAGTACTTC.